The next 6 T cell receptor beta chains were all read from a single sample in a study of T cell responses to AZD1222 COVID-19 vaccine. Sequencing used immunoSEQ multiplex PCR; TCRdb keeps in-frame clones, though not all of them. The sample has approximately 170,000 clones, around 88% seen once. The sample here was peripheral blood, taken 28 days after the second AZD1222 dose. The source is an adult who received the AZD1222 COVID-19 vaccine.

The rearrangement joins TRBV10-2 to TRBJ1-2; D is uncertain. The ends were cut back, 8 bases at V and 3 bases at J, with 10 bases in the middle. Germline CDR1 reads WSHSY; CDR2 reads SAAADI. The CDR3 is made up of 12 amino acids. The CDR3 loop is CASSSGDYGYTF. The CDR3 DNA reads TGCGCCAGCTCGTCCGGGGACTATGGCTACACCTTC.

The chain carries TRBV5-4 and TRBJ2-2, with 10 bases that match TRBD2. Germline V lookup: CDR1 SGHNT, CDR2 YYREEE (reference sequence). V gave up 0 bases and J gave up 3 bases; unmatched junction bases: 2. CDR3 length equals 16 residues. The CDR3 DNA sequence: TGTGCCAGCAGCTTGGTACTAGCGGGGTACACCGGGGAGCTGTTTTTT. It codes for CASSLVLAGYTGELFF.

The chain combines TRBV5-1 with TRBJ2-7, with a possible D match to TRBD1 (6 bases). Looked up from germline, CDR1 is SGHRS and CDR2 is YFSETQ. This CDR3 is 16 amino acids long. V was clipped by 1 base and J by 5 bases, with 19 bases between them. As DNA, the CDR3 is TGCGCCAGCAGCTTGACTGCCGGGACACCTACCAACGAGCAGTACTTC. This codes for CASSLTAGTPTNEQYF.

J is TRBJ2-7 and V is TRBV7-9; 9 positions agree with TRBD2. The CDR3 is 13 residues long. The germline CDR1 and CDR2 sequences are SEHNR and FQNEAQ (reference sequence). With 5 bases clipped from V and 4 bases from J, the junction kept 3 bases outside the gene matches. The CDR3: CASSPAGGYEQYF. In DNA form, the CDR3 reads TGTGCCAGCAGCCCCGCGGGGGGGTACGAGCAGTACTTC.

V is TRBV7-9 and J is TRBJ1-4, with unresolved D. The CDR3 spans 16 residues. From germline, CDR1 is SEHNR and CDR2 FQNEAQ (reference sequence). V was pared by 5 bases and J by 0 bases, with 13 bases between. The CDR3 protein is CASSPLRSATNEKLFF. CDR3 DNA sequence: TGTGCCAGCAGCCCACTCCGGAGTGCAACTAATGAAAAACTGTTTTTT. The full variable domain, in which reference TRBV7-9 and TRBJ1-4 provide the parts outside the CDR3, is DTGVSQNPRHKITKRGQNVTFRCDPISEHNRLYWYRQTLGQGPEFLTYFQNEAQLEKSRLLSDRFSAERPKGSFSTLEIQRTEQGDSAMYLCASSPLRSATNEKLFFGSGTQLSVL.

V usage is TRBV3-1 (or the pseudogene TRBV3-2) and J usage is TRBJ1-5; D remains ambiguous. Germline V lookup: CDR1 LGHDT, CDR2 YNNKEL (reference sequence). The V end was cut by 3 bases, the J end by 0 bases, with 9 bases between. The CDR3 covers 15 residues. CDR3: CASSQSANSNQPQHF. DNA of the CDR3: TGTGCCAGCAGCCAGAGCGCGAATAGCAATCAGCCCCAGCATTTT.